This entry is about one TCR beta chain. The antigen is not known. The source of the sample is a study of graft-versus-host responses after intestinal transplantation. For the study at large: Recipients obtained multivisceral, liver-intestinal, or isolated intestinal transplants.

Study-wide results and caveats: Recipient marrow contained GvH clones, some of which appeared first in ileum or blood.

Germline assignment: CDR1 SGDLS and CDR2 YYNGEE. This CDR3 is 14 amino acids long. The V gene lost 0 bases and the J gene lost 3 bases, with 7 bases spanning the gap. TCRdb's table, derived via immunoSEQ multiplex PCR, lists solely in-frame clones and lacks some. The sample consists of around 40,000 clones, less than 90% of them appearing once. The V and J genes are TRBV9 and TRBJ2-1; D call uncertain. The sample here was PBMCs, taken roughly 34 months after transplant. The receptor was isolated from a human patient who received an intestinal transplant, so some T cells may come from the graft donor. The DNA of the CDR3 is TGTGCCAGCAGCGTAGCCCCTAGCTACAATGAGCAGTTCTTC. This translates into CASSVAPSYNEQFF.